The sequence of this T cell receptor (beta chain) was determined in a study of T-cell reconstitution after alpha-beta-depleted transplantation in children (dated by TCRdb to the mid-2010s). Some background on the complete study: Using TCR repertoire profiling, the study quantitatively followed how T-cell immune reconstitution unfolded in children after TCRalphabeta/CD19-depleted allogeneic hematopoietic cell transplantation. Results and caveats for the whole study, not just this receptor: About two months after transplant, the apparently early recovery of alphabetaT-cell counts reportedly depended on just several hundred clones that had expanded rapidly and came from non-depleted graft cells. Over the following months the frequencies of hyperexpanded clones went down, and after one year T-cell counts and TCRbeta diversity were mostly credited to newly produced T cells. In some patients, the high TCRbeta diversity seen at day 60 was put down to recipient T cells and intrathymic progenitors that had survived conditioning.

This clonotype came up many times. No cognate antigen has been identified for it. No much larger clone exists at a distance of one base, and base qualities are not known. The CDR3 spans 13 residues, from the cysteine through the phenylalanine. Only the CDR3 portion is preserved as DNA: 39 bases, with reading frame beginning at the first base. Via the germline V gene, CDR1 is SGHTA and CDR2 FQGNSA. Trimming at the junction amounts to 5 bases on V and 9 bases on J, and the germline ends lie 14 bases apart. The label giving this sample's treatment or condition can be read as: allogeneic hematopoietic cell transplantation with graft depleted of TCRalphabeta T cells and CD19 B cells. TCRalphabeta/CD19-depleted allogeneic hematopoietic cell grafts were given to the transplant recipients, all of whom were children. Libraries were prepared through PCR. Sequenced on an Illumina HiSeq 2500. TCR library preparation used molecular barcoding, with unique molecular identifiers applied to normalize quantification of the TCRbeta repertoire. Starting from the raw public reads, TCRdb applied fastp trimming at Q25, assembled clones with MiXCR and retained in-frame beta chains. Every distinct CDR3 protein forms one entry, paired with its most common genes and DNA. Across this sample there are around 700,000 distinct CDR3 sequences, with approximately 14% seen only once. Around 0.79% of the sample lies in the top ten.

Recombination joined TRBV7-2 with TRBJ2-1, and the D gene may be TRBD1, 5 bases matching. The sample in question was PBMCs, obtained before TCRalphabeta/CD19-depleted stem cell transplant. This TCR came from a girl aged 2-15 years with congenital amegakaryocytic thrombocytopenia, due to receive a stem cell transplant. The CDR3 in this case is CASSIVGVGEQFF. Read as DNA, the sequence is TGTGCCAGCAGCATTGTAGGGGTTGGTGAGCAGTTCTTC.